Below, 12 T cell receptor beta chains from the same sample are listed, as sequenced in a study of metastatic and nonmetastatic thyroid tumors. No patient received treatment before thyroid surgery. TCRdb re-clonotyped the PCR reads through MiXCR. The profile shows tens of thousands of clones, about 25% of them singletons. The source material was blood. The origin of the receptors is a male donor with papillary thyroid cancer or a benign thyroid nodule (not recorded which). Some clones in this sample may be carry-over from other donors' samples.

This clone has only a few counts. V is TRBV27 and J is TRBJ2-3, with TRBD2 matching over 7 bases. Germline-derived CDR1 and CDR2 are MNHEY and SMNVEV (reference sequence). With V trimmed by 8 bases and J by 7 bases, 15 bases remained unmatched. The CDR3 sequence is 15 residues long. CDR3 coding DNA: TGTGCCAGCCGATCGGGACTATCGGTATTTAATACGCAGTATTTT. Protein sequence: CASRSGLSVFNTQYF.

At least ten counts were recorded for this clone. The chain employs TRBV5-4 and TRBJ1-1, with 8 bases identical to TRBD1. Unmatched junction bases numbered 5, after V lost 0 bases and J lost 1 base. Germline V gene sequence: CDR1 SGHNT, CDR2 YYREEE (reference sequence). This CDR3 is built from 16 residues. The CDR3: CASSLGGTGSNTEAFF. In DNA form, the CDR3 reads TGTGCCAGCAGCTTGGGTGGGACAGGTTCGAACACTGAAGCTTTCTTT.

This chain links TRBV28 with TRBJ1-5; 10 bases fit TRBD1. The CDR3 runs to 18 residues. Germline V gene lookup returns CDR1 MDHEN and CDR2 SYDVKM. The V segment lost 6 bases and the J segment 6 bases; nucleotides outside the gene matches: 17. The CDR3 region is CASSRGWGSTGGLQPQHF. CDR3 bases: TGTGCCAGCAGCCGGGGGTGGGGGTCGACAGGGGGCCTTCAGCCCCAGCATTTT.

There are many counts of this clone. This chain joins TRBV4-1 and TRBJ1-2; 7 bases are shared with TRBD1. From germline, CDR1 is MGHRA and CDR2 YSYEKL. CDR3 length equals 15 residues. V was clipped by 4 bases and J by 8 bases; unmatched bases: 13. The CDR3 bases are TGCGCCAGCAGCCCTGGGAGGGGGACACAGGGGGGCTACACCTTC. Protein: CASSPGRGTQGGYTF.

There are many counts of this clone. The chain is built from TRBV7-6 and TRBJ2-7, with 9 bases matching TRBD1. Germline CDR1 reads SGHVS; CDR2 reads FNYEAQ. The CDR3 is 15 amino acids. V was clipped by 4 bases and J by 2 bases; unmatched bases: 6. The CDR3 here is CASSYGTGQTYEQYF. DNA for the CDR3: TGTGCCAGCAGCTACGGGACAGGGCAGACCTACGAGCAGTACTTC.

This clone came up many times. The rearrangement links TRBV20-1 to TRBJ2-7; maybe TRBD2 (6 bases). CDR1 and CDR2 from the germline V gene are DFQATT and SNEGSKA (reference sequence). The CDR3 covers 15 residues. Deletions cut 0 bases from V and 3 bases from J, with 15 bases between. CDR3 sequence (DNA): TGCAGTGCTAGAGATGCGGCGGGGCAGCTCTACGAGCAGTACTTC. As protein: CSARDAAGQLYEQYF.

This chain uses TRBV28 with TRBJ2-1, with a possible D match to TRBD2 (7 bases). The CDR3 runs to 15 residues. The V and J ends lost 7 bases and 1 base respectively, with 14 bases between them. In germline, CDR1 is MDHEN, CDR2 SYDVKM. The CDR3 reads CASTGGGASYNEQFF. In nucleotides, the CDR3 is TGTGCCAGCACCGGAGGGGGGGCTTCCTACAATGAGCAGTTCTTC.

This clone was observed many times. The J gene is TRBJ2-7, the V gene TRBV9; D may be TRBD1 or TRBD2 (5 bases each). The germline gives CDR1 SGDLS, CDR2 YYNGEE. The CDR3 consists of 14 residues. With 0 bases removed from V and 5 bases from J, the gap between germline ends came to 12 bases. The CDR3 loop is CASSVADWGHEQYF. The CDR3, as DNA: TGTGCCAGCAGCGTAGCGGACTGGGGCCACGAGCAGTACTTC.

This clone was detected a few times. The rearrangement uses TRBV2 and TRBJ1-5; D remains unclear. CDR3 length: 13 amino acids. CDR1 and CDR2 from the germline V gene are SNHLY and FYNNEI. V was shortened by 6 bases and J by 4 bases, with 10 bases between the two germline ends. This chain's CDR3 is CASRVMGNQPQHF. The CDR3 DNA reads as TGTGCCAGCAGGGTGATGGGGAATCAGCCCCAGCATTTT. The whole variable domain, remainder taken from reference TRBV2 and TRBJ1-5, is EPEVTQTPSHQVTQMGQEVILRCVPISNHLYFYWYRQILGQKVEFLVSFYNNEISEKSEIFDDQFSVERPDGSNFTLKIRSTKLEDSAMYFCASRVMGNQPQHFGDGTRLSIL.

This clone has ten or more counts. V usage is TRBV9 and J usage is TRBJ2-3; D assignment may be TRBD1 or TRBD2 (5 bases each). CDR1 and CDR2 from the germline V gene are SGDLS and YYNGEE. CDR3 length: 15 residues. Between the trimmed V and J ends, which lost 3 bases and 5 bases, there was a span of 16 bases. This chain's CDR3 is CASSARDRSKDTQYF. CDR3 DNA: TGTGCCAGCAGCGCCAGGGACCGGTCAAAAGATACGCAGTATTTT. The full variable domain, with the rest looked up from reference TRBV9 and TRBJ2-3, is DSGVTQTPKHLITATGQRVTLRCSPRSGDLSVYWYQQSLDQGLQFLIQYYNGEERAKGNILERFSAQQFPDLHSELNLSSLELGDSALYFCASSARDRSKDTQYFGPGTRLTVL.

This clone has at least ten counts. The chain employs TRBV5-1 and TRBJ2-1; 8 bases map to TRBD1. V was clipped by 5 bases and J by 0 bases; unmatched bases: 10. This CDR3 is built from 17 residues. Germline CDR1 SGHRS, CDR2 YFSETQ. CDR3 region: CASSHGQGYSSYNEQFF. The CDR3, as DNA: TGCGCCAGCAGTCACGGACAGGGCTATAGCTCCTACAATGAGCAGTTCTTC.

This clone came up a few times. V usage is TRBV6-2 or TRBV6-3 and J usage is TRBJ2-3; D gene ambiguous. This CDR3 comprises 14 residues. CDR1 MNHEY and CDR2 SVGEGT come from the germline V gene. V lost 2 bases and J lost 7, with 13 bases in between. CDR3: CASSYPLWSNTQYF. Written as DNA, the CDR3 is TGTGCCAGCAGTTACCCGCTATGGAGTAATACGCAGTATTTT.